What follows describes a single T cell receptor (beta chain). Its antigen is as yet unknown. This sample was taken from a study of T cells in Graves' hyperthyroidism and ophthalmopathy. The V and J ends lost 5 bases and 6 bases, in that order; junction bases with no gene match: 11. CDR1 is SEHNR and CDR2 is FQNEAQ in the germline V gene (reference sequence). CDR3 length: 16 residues. RNA transcripts gave rise to amplified TCR beta CDR3 regions. Carried out on the TCR CDR3, a first-round RT-PCR used the HTBI primer set. MiXCR, run by TCRdb on the multiplex PCR reads, gives a single entry per CDR3 protein. The table has about 500,000 distinct CDR3 sequences, about 45% seen once. Overall study findings and caveats: Stable hyperthyroidism and ophthalmopathy were separated using 13 V-J signatures.

Uncontrolled infection, other autoimmune disease, pregnancy or lactation excluded patients. This chain connects TRBV7-9 to TRBJ2-2, with 8 bases identical to TRBD1. The receptor was isolated from an adult woman with Graves' disease, either hyperthyroidism or ophthalmopathy (not recorded which). The sequencing sample was made of peripheral blood or thyroid tissue (not recorded which). The DNA for the CDR3 is TGTGCCAGCAGCCACGAGAGGACAGGGATTGCCGGGGAGCTGTTTTTT. This sequence encodes CASSHERTGIAGELFF.